This section outlines one TCR beta chain sequence together with its context. The antigen remains unidentified. The data stem from a study of identical twins. General study findings and limits: Beta out-of-frame sequences showed weaker excess sharing between twins. Zero-insertion findings could be partly confounded by invariant cells (MAIT and iNKT cells).

CDR1 and CDR2 from the germline V gene are SQVTM and ANQGSEA. V lost 3 bases and J lost 0, with 8 bases in between. The CDR3 contains 13 residues. One entry per CDR3 protein, called by TCRdb with MiXCR from the 5' RACE reads. The sample has about 660,000 distinct CDR3 sequences, over 8.5% seen once. Among all donors, each was a healthy Caucasian. A further study also used this sample, focusing on yellow fever vaccine responses in identical twins.

Sequencing was done on a sample of PBMCs. The gene calls are TRBV29-1 and TRBJ1-2; possible D gene TRBD1, 5 bases. The clonotype originates from a woman aged 18-30 years in good health. The CDR3 is CSVDRGTNYGYTF. CDR3 DNA sequence: TGCAGCGTTGATCGGGGGACTAACTATGGCTACACCTTC.